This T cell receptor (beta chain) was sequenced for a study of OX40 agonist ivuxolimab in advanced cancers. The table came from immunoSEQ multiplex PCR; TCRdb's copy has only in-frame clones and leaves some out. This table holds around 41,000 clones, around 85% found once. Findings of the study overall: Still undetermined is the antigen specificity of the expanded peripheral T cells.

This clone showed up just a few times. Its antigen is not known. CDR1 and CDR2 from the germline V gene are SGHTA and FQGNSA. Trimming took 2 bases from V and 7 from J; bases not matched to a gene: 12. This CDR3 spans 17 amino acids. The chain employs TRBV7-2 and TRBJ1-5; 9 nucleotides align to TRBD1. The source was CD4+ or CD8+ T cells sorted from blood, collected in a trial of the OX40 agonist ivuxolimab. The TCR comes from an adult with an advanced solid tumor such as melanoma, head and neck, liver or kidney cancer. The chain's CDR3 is CASSLLPRGTGSQPQHF. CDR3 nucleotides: TGTGCCAGCAGCTTACTCCCCAGGGGGACAGGGAGCCAGCCCCAGCATTTT. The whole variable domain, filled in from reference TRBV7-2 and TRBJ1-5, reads GAGVSQSPSNKVTEKGKDVELRCDPISGHTALYWYRQSLGQGLEFLIYFQGNSAPDKSGLPSDRFSAERTGGSVSTLTIQRTQQEDSAVYLCASSLLPRGTGSQPQHFGDGTRLSIL.